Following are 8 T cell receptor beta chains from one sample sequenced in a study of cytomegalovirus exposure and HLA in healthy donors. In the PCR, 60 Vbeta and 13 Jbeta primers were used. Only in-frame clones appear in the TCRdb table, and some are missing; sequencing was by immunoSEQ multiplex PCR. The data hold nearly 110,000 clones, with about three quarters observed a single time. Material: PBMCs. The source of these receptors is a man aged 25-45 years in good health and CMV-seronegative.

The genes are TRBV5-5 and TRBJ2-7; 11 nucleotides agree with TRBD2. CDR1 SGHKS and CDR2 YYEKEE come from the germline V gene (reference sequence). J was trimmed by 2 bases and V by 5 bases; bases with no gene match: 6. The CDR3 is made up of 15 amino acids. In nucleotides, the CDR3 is TGTGCCAGCAGGGGGGCACTAGCGGGAGCCTACGAGCAGTACTTC. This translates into CASRGALAGAYEQYF.

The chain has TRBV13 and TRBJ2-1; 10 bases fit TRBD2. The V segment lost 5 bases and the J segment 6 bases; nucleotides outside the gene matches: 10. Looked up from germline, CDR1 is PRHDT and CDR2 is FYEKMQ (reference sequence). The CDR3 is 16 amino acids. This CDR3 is CASSIRTSGNTNEQFF. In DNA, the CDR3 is TGTGCCAGCAGCATCCGGACTAGCGGAAACACCAATGAGCAGTTCTTC.

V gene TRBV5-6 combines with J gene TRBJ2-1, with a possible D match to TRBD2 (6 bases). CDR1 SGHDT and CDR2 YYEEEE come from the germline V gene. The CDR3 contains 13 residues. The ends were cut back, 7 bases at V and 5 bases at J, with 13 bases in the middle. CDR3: CASLRGTNNEQFF. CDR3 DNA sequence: TGTGCCAGCCTCCGGGGGACGAACAATGAGCAGTTCTTC.

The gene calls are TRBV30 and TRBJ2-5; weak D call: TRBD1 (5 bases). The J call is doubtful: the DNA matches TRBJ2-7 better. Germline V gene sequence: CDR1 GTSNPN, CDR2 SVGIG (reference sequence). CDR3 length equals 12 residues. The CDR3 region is CAWRQDLYEQYF. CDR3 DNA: TGTGCCTGGAGACAGGACCTCTACGAGCAGTACTTC.

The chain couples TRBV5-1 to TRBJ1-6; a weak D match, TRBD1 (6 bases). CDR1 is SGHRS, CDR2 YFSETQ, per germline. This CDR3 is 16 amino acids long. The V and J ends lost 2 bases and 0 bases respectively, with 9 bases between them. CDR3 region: CASSLGGSSYNSPLHF. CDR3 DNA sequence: TGCGCCAGCAGCTTAGGGGGAAGCTCCTATAATTCACCCCTCCACTTT.

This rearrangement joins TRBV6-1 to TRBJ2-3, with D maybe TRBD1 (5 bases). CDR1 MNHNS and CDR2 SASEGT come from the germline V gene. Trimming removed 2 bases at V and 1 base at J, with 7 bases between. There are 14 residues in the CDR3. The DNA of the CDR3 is TGTGCCAGCAGTGAAAAAGGGGGCACAGATACGCAGTATTTT. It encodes CASSEKGGTDTQYF.

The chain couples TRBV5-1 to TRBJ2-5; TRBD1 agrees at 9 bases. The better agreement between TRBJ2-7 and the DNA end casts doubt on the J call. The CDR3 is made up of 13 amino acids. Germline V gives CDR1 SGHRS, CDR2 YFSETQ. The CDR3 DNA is TGCGCCAGCAGCGTGGGACAGGGTGACGAGCAGTACTTC. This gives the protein CASSVGQGDEQYF.

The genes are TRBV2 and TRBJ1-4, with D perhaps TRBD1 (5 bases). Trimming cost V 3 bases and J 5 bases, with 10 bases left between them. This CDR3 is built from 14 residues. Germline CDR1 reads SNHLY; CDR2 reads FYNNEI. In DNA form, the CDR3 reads TGTGCCAGCAGTGAGGAAAGGGGAAATGAAAAACTGTTTTTT. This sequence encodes CASSEERGNEKLFF.